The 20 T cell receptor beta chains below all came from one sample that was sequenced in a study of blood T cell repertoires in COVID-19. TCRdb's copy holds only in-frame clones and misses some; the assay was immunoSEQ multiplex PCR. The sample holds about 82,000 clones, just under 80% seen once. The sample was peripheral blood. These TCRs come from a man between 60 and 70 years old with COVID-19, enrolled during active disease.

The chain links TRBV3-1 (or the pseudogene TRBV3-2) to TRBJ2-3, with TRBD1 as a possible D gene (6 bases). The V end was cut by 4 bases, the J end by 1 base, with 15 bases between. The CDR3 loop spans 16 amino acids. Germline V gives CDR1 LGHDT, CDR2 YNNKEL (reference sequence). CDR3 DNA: TGTGCCAGCAGCCCTCAGGGGACCAGAGGCACAGATACGCAGTATTTT. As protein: CASSPQGTRGTDTQYF.

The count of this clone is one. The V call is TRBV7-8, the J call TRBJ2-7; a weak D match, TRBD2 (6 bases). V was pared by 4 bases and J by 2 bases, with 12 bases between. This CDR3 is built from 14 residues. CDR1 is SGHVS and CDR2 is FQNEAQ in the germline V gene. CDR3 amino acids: CASSSRSGPYEQYF. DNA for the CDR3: TGTGCCAGCAGCTCCCGGAGCGGGCCCTACGAGCAGTACTTC.

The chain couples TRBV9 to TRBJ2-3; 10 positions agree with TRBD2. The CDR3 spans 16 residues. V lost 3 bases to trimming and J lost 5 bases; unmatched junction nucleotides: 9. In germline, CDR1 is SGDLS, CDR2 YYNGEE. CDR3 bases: TGTGCCAGCAGCGGCCAAGCGGGGGGGCAACGAGATACGCAGTATTTT. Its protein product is CASSGQAGGQRDTQYF.

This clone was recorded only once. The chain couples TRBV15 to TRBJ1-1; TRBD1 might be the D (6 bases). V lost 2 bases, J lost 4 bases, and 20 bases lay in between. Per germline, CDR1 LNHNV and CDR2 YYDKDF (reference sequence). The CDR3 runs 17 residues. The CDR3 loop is CATSRQPPQGSGTEAFF. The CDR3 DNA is TGTGCCACCAGCAGACAACCCCCACAGGGATCTGGCACTGAAGCTTTCTTT.

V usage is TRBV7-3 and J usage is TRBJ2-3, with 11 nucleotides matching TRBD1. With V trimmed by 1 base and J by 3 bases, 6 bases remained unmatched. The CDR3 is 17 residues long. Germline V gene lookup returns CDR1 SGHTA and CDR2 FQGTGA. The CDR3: CASSLIGQGALTDTQYF. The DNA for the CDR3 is TGTGCCAGCAGCTTAATTGGACAGGGGGCTTTGACAGATACGCAGTATTTT.

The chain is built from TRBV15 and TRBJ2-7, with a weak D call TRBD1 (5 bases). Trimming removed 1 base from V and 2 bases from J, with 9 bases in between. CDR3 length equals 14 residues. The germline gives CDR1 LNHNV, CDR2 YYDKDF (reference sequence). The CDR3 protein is CATSRGGSTYEQYF. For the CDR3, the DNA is TGTGCCACCAGCAGAGGGGGCAGCACCTACGAGCAGTACTTC.

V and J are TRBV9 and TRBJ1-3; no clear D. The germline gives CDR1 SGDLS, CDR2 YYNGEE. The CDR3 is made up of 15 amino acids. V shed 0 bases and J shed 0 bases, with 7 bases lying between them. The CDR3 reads CASSVAGISGNTIYF. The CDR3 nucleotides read TGTGCCAGCAGCGTAGCCGGGATCTCTGGAAACACCATATATTTT.

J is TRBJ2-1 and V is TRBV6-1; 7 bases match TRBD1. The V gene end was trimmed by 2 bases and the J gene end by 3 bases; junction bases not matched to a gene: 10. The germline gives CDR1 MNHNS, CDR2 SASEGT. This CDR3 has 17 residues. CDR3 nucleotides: TGTGCCAGCAGTGAATTATCACCCGGGACAGACTACAATGAGCAGTTCTTC. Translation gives CASSELSPGTDYNEQFF.

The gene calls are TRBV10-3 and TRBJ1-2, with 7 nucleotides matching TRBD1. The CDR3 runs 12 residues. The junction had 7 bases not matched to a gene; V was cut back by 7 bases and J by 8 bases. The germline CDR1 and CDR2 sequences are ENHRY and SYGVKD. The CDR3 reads CAITDREGGYTF. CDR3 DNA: TGTGCCATCACTGACAGGGAGGGCGGCTACACCTTC.

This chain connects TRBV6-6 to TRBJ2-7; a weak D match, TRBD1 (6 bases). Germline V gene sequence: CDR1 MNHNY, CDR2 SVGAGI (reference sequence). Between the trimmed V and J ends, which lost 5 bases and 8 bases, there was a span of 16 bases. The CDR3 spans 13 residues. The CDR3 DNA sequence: TGTGCCAGCAGTACTAGGACAGCCGAGAAGCAGTACTTC. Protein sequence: CASSTRTAEKQYF.

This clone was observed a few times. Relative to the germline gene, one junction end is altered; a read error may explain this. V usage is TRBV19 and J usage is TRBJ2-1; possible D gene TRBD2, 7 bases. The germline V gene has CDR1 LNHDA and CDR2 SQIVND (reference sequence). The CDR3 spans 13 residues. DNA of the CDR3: TGTGCAAGTACACCCGGGGGGCTCAATGAGCAGTTCTTC. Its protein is CASTPGGLNEQFF.

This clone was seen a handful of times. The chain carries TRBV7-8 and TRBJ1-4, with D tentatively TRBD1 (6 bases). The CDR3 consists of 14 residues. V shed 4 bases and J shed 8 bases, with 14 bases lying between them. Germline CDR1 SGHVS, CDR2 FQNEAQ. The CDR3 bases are TGTGCCAGCAGCTCGAGACAGGTTTGGGAAAAACTGTTTTTT. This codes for CASSSRQVWEKLFF.

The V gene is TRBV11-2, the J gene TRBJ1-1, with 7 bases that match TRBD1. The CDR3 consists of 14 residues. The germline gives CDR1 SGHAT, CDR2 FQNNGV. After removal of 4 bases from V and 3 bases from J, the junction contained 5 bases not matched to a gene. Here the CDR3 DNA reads TGTGCCAGCAGCTCTAACAGGGGTCACACTGAAGCTTTCTTT. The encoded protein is CASSSNRGHTEAFF. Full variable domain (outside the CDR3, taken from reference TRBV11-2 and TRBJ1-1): EAGVAQSPRYKIIEKRQSVAFWCNPISGHATLYWYQQILGQGPKLLIQFQNNGVVDDSQLPKDRFSAERLKGVDSTLKIQPAKLEDSAVYLCASSSNRGHTEAFFGQGTRLTVV.

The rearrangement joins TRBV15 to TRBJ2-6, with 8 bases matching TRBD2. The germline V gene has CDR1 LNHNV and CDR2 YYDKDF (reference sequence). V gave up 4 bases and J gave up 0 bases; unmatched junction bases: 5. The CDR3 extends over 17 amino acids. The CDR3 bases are TGTGCCACCAGCATTAGTAGCGGGACCTCTGGGGCCAACGTCCTGACTTTC. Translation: CATSISSGTSGANVLTF.

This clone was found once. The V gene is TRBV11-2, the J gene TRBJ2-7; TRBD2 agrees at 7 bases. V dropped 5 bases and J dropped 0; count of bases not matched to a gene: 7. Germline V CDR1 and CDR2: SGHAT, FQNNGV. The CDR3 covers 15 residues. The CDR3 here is CASSASGISSYEQYF. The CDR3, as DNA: TGTGCCAGCAGCGCGAGCGGGATTAGCTCCTACGAGCAGTACTTC.

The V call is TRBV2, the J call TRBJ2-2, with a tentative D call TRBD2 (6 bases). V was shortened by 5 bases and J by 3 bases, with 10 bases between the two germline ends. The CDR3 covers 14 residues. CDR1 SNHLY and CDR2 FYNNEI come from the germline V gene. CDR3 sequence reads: CASSSLAYTGELFF. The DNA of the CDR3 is TGTGCCAGCAGTTCGCTAGCGTACACCGGGGAGCTGTTTTTT.

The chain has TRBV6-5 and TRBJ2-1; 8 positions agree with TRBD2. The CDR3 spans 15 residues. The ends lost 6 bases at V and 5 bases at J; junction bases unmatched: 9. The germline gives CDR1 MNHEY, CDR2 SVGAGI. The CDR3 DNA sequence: TGTGCCAGCAGGCGAACGGGACTAGACAACAATGAGCAGTTCTTC. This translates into CASRRTGLDNNEQFF.

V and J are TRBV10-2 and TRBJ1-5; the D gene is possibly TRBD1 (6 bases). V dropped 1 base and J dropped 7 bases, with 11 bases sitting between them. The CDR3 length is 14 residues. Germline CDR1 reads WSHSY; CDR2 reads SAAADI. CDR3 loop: CASSELGARQPQHF. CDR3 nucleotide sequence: TGCGCCAGCAGTGAGTTGGGGGCTCGGCAGCCCCAGCATTTT.

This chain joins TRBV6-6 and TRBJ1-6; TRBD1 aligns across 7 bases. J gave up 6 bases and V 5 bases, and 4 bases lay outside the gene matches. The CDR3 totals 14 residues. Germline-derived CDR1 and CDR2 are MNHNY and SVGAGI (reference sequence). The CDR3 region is CASSATGINSPLHF. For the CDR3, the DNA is TGTGCCAGCAGTGCGACAGGGATTAATTCACCCCTCCACTTT.

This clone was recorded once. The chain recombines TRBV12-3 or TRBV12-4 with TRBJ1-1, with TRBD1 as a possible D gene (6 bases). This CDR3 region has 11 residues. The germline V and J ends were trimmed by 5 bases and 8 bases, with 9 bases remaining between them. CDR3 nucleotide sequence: TGTGCCAGCAGTATAACAGGGGAAGCTTTCTTT. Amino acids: CASSITGEAFF.